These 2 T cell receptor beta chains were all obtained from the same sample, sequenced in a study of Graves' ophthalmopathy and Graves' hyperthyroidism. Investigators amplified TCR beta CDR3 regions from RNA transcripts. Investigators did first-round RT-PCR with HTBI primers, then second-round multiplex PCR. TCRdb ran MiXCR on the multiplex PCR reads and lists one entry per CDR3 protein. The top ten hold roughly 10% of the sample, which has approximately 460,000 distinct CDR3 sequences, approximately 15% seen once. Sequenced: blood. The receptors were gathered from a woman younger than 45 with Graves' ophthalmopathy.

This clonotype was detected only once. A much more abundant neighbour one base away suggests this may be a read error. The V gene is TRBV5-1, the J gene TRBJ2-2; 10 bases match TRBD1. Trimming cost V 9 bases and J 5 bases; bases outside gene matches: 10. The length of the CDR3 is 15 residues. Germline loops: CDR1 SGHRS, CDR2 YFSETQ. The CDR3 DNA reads TGCGCCAACAGAGGACAGGGGGATATTACCGGGGAGCTGTTTTTT. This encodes CANRGQGDITGELFF.

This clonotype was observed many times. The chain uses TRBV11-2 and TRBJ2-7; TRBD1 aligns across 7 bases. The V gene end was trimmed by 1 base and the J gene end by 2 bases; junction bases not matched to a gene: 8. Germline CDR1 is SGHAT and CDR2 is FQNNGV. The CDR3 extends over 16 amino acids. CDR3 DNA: TGTGCCAGCAGCTTAGCTCTCAGACAGGGAACCTACGAGCAGTACTTC. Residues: CASSLALRQGTYEQYF.